The source of this TCR beta chain is a study of blood T cell repertoires in COVID-19 (dated by TCRdb to 2020 to 2022). In the study overall: Collaborator samples came from the United States, Italy and Spain and covered acute and convalescent phases of COVID-19. The prospective study material was composed of cDNA or gDNA derived from T cells, B-cell-depleted T cells, or PBMCs. Where available, HLA class I and class II types were taken from metadata supplied by the sample provider and were not determined by assay-based typing. The sample metadata nearly always contained a de-identified subject ID, COVID-19 status, age in years and sex. Samples came from the ongoing ImmuneRACE study (first 160 participants) plus 1,254 subjects from 6 global collaborators. The repertoires were released in a freely available public database intended as a resource for research on the immune response to SARS-CoV-2. The dataset comprised deeply sampled blood TCRbeta repertoires from subjects exposed to, actively infected with, or recovered from COVID-19. Results and caveats for the whole study, not just this receptor: Clinical and demographic metadata were provided uncurated, with the amount varying by source and participant.

Remarks on this clone: No antigen is known for it. No base quality values were provided; no much bigger clone lies one nucleotide off.

Germline trimming: 3 bases from V, 0 bases from J; junction bases outside gene matches: 7. From a lookup of the germline V gene, CDR1 and CDR2 are SNHLY and FYNNEI. The CDR3, from cysteine to phenylalanine, totals 17 residues. Only the CDR3 part of the read is kept: 51 bases, read in frame from the first base. Collaborating institutions collected whole blood in K2EDTA tubes following their own protocols. For TCRbeta analysis, collaborators shipped samples in one of three forms: frozen whole blood, isolated PBMCs, or DNA extracted from either of those sample types. TCRbeta CDR3 regions were amplified from genomic DNA by means of the immunoSEQ Assay, a bias-controlled multiplex PCR. The published analysis was carried out like this. The number of nucleated cells in each sample was estimated from the amplification of reference gene primers within the assay. Sequence reads were collapsed and filtered to measure the absolute abundance of every unique TCRbeta CDR3 rearrangement. For each sample, productive Simpson clonality was calculated as the square root of Simpson's diversity index across productive rearrangements. As stored in TCRdb, this immuneACCESS dataset retains in-frame rearrangements with V and J assigned. A fraction of the clones does not appear; measured against another copy, unresolved V genes explain less than half of the discrepancy, and the remainder lacks a known reason. V and J calls and clone size are those listed in that table; D and trimming were worked out from the DNA. This sample has about 190,000 clones in its table, and 65% to 80% of those were observed once. The top ten hold around 12% of the sample.

This TCR derives from a woman aged 45-65 years with acute or convalescent COVID-19. The V and J genes are TRBV2 and TRBJ1-4; TRBD1 matches 7 bases in the middle. Sequenced input: peripheral blood. The DNA sequence follows: TGTGCCAGCAGTGATAGGGGACAGCGTGCAACTAATGAAAAACTGTTTTTT. Protein translation: CASSDRGQRATNEKLFF. Where the CDR3 stops, the reference TRBV2 and TRBJ1-4 genes take over; the full variable domain is EPEVTQTPSHQVTQMGQEVILRCVPISNHLYFYWYRQILGQKVEFLVSFYNNEISEKSEIFDDQFSVERPDGSNFTLKIRSTKLEDSAMYFCASSDRGQRATNEKLFFGSGTQLSVL.